Each of the 22 T cell receptor beta chains below was sequenced from the same sample in a study of PD-1 blockade in classical Hodgkin lymphoma. Each of the patients experienced relapse following autologous stem cell transplantation, and their brentuximab vedotin exposure differed. Purification of CD4+ T cells from thawed PBMCs was achieved by magnetic negative selection. The assay was immunoSEQ multiplex PCR, and TCRdb's table has in-frame clones only and misses some. This sample yields about 31,000 clones, of which about 85% are seen a single time; 2.4% belongs to the top ten. The starting material was CD4+ T cells from blood, obtained at baseline. The receptors were gathered from a human donor with classical Hodgkin lymphoma.

This chain connects TRBV7-2 to TRBJ2-7; possible D gene TRBD2, 6 bases. Trimming pared 0 bases from V and 6 bases from J, leaving 12 bases between. The CDR3 sequence is 14 residues long. Germline loops: CDR1 SGHTA, CDR2 FQGNSA. CDR3 amino acids: CASSLAQRVSEQYF. CDR3 DNA sequence: TGTGCCAGCAGCTTAGCGCAGCGGGTGTCCGAGCAGTACTTC.

The rearrangement joins TRBV9 to TRBJ1-4, with 8 bases matching TRBD1. CDR3 length: 17 residues. V shed 0 bases and J 0 bases; nucleotides not matched to a gene: 4. Looked up from germline, CDR1 is SGDLS and CDR2 is YYNGEE. DNA for the CDR3: TGTGCCAGCAGCGTAGATTCAGGGGGCGCAACTAATGAAAAACTGTTTTTT. Protein: CASSVDSGGATNEKLFF.

The chain is built from TRBV4-2 and TRBJ1-3; 8 bases align to TRBD1. The CDR3 covers 16 residues. Germline V gene lookup returns CDR1 LGHNA and CDR2 YNFKEQ. V lost 3 bases and J lost 4; bases outside the gene matches: 8. In DNA form, the CDR3 reads TGTGCCAGCAGCCAGGGATACAGGGGGTTGGGAAACACCATATATTTT. It encodes CASSQGYRGLGNTIYF.

V usage is TRBV5-6 and J usage is TRBJ2-1, with 15 nucleotides matching TRBD2. The CDR3 is 17 residues long. In germline, CDR1 is SGHDT, CDR2 YYEEEE. V lost 2 bases, J lost 6 bases, and 6 bases stayed unmatched. This chain's CDR3 is CASSFRTSGRVANEQFF. The CDR3 bases are TGTGCCAGCAGCTTCAGGACTAGCGGGAGGGTTGCCAATGAGCAGTTCTTC.

The gene calls are TRBV7-8 and TRBJ1-2; TRBD1 matches at 10 bases. The CDR3 consists of 15 residues. CDR1 is SGHVS and CDR2 is FQNEAQ in the germline V gene. Trimming took 1 base from V and 3 from J; bases not matched to a gene: 2. The CDR3 loop is CASSLEGQGYYGYTF. The CDR3 DNA is TGTGCCAGCAGCTTAGAGGGACAGGGGTACTATGGCTACACCTTC.

DNA for the CDR3: TGTGCCGTGGGGGGGGTCCTTAAGACTGAAGCTTTCTTT. Translating it yields CAVGGVLKTEAFF. This chain connects TRBV27 to TRBJ1-1, with D possibly matching TRBD1 (5 bases). Trimming shortened V by 11 bases and J by 5 bases, and 18 bases separated the two germline ends. Germline V CDR1 and CDR2: MNHEY, SMNVEV (reference sequence). CDR3 length: 13 amino acids.

The chain couples TRBV29-1 to TRBJ2-7, with 10 nucleotides matching TRBD2. Germline V gives CDR1 SQVTM, CDR2 ANQGSEA. The CDR3 sequence is 14 residues long. The junction had 8 bases not matched to a gene; V was cut back by 5 bases and J by 4 bases. The CDR3 bases are TGCAGCGTTAAGGTACTAGCGGGACCTTACGAGCAGTACTTC. Translated: CSVKVLAGPYEQYF.

This clone was recorded once. The V and J genes are TRBV10-3 and TRBJ2-7, with TRBD2 matching over 7 bases. This CDR3 has 13 amino acids. Germline CDR1 is ENHRY and CDR2 is SYGVKD. The V segment lost 6 bases and the J segment 7 bases; nucleotides outside the gene matches: 9. CDR3 in DNA: TGTGCCATCAGGTCAGGGAGGGGTAGGGAGCAGTACTTC. As protein: CAIRSGRGREQYF.

The rearrangement joins TRBV5-4 to TRBJ2-3; 7 positions match TRBD2. CDR3 length: 15 residues. V lost 0 bases to trimming and J lost 3 bases; unmatched junction nucleotides: 4. Germline V gene sequence: CDR1 SGHNT, CDR2 YYREEE (reference sequence). Written as DNA, the CDR3 is TGTGCCAGCAGCTTGGCTGGCGGGAGAACAGATACGCAGTATTTT. It encodes CASSLAGGRTDTQYF.

The chain carries TRBV18 and TRBJ2-3; D is possibly TRBD1 (6 bases). Germline CDR1 reads KGHSH; CDR2 reads LQKENI. The germline V and J ends were trimmed by 3 bases and 6 bases, with 28 bases remaining between them. The CDR3 contains 19 residues. The chain's CDR3 is CASSPRAMRTVLTADTQYF. The CDR3 DNA is TGTGCCAGCTCACCTAGAGCTATGAGGACAGTTCTTACGGCGGATACGCAGTATTTT.

The V call is TRBV4-2, the J call TRBJ1-2; 9 bases line up with TRBD1. The CDR3 consists of 16 residues. Unmatched junction bases numbered 6, after V lost 1 base and J lost 3 bases. Germline values: CDR1 LGHNA, CDR2 YNFKEQ. CDR3 region: CASSQGTGGADYGYTF. CDR3 sequence (DNA): TGTGCCAGCAGCCAAGGCACAGGGGGCGCGGACTATGGCTACACCTTC.

This sequence joins TRBV30 and TRBJ1-1; TRBD1 matches 7 bases. The CDR3 runs 14 residues. The V segment lost 3 bases and the J segment 5 bases; nucleotides outside the gene matches: 9. Germline-derived CDR1 and CDR2 are GTSNPN and SVGIG (reference sequence). The DNA for the CDR3 is TGTGCCTGGAGGGAGACAGGGAAGAAGACTGAAGCTTTCTTT. Translated, it gives CAWRETGKKTEAFF.

This sequence joins TRBV11-2 and TRBJ1-1; possibly TRBD1 for D (5 bases). Trimming cost V 5 bases and J 2 bases, with 15 bases left between them. This CDR3 spans 15 amino acids. CDR1 SGHAT and CDR2 FQNNGV come from the germline V gene. CDR3 nucleotides: TGTGCCAGCAGCACCGCCGGGACTGTTAACACTGAAGCTTTCTTT. It is translated as CASSTAGTVNTEAFF.

The V call is TRBV4-1, the J call TRBJ1-5, with D possibly TRBD1 on 5 matching bases. This CDR3 comprises 16 residues. Germline CDR1 is MGHRA and CDR2 is YSYEKL. The V end lost 0 bases, the J end lost 7 bases, and 16 bases lay between the germline ends. The CDR3 sequence is CASSQDLLAGRQPQHF. Here the CDR3 DNA reads TGCGCCAGCAGCCAAGATCTTCTGGCAGGGAGGCAGCCCCAGCATTTT.

The chain has TRBV4-3 and TRBJ2-3; D may be TRBD2 (6 bases). Per the germline V gene, CDR1 is LGHNA and CDR2 is YSLEER. The CDR3 has 16 residues. V was trimmed by 4 bases and J by 2 bases, leaving 16 bases between them. CDR3 sequence: CASSPRAAGLTDTQYF. CDR3 sequence (DNA): TGCGCCAGCAGCCCGCGGGCAGCGGGCCTCACAGATACGCAGTATTTT.

This clone was seen a single time. The J gene is TRBJ1-2, the V gene TRBV6-6; the D is unclear. The CDR3 has 14 residues. V was shortened by 7 bases and J by 4 bases, with 16 bases between the two germline ends. CDR1 is MNHNY, CDR2 SVGAGI, per germline (reference sequence). In DNA form, the CDR3 reads TGTGCCAGCACCCTAGGAGGGTCTTTCTATGGCTACACCTTC. As protein: CASTLGGSFYGYTF.

The chain links TRBV7-9 to TRBJ2-1; D possibly corresponds to TRBD1 (6 bases). This CDR3 is 18 amino acids long. The germline CDR1 and CDR2 sequences are SEHNR and FQNEAQ (reference sequence). V gave up 5 bases and J gave up 0 bases, with 20 bases separating them. CDR3 loop: CASSLRASQGSSYNEQFF. DNA of the CDR3: TGTGCCAGCAGCCTGAGGGCATCACAGGGATCCTCCTACAATGAGCAGTTCTTC.

The chain has TRBV10-1 and TRBJ2-2; the D gene is possibly TRBD2 (5 bases). Trimming shortened V by 4 bases and J by 4 bases, and 13 bases separated the two germline ends. Germline loops: CDR1 WNHNN, CDR2 SYGVQD (reference sequence). The CDR3 contains 15 residues. CDR3 nucleotides: TGCGCCAGCAGTGTAGTGAAGGGAGCCACCGGGGAGCTGTTTTTT. Protein: CASSVVKGATGELFF.

The chain employs TRBV5-1 and TRBJ2-1, with a tentative D call TRBD1 (5 bases). Trimming took 0 bases from V and 3 from J, leaving 13 bases between them. The CDR3 is made up of 16 amino acids. CDR1 and CDR2 from the germline V gene are SGHRS and YFSETQ. CDR3 loop: CASSLVAGNHYNEQFF. CDR3 bases: TGCGCCAGCAGCTTGGTGGCAGGGAACCACTACAATGAGCAGTTCTTC. The full variable domain, completed using reference TRBV5-1 and TRBJ2-1, is KAGVTQTPRYLIKTRGQQVTLSCSPISGHRSVSWYQQTPGQGLQFLFEYFSETQRNKGNFPGRFSGRQFSNSRSEMNVSTLELGDSALYLCASSLVAGNHYNEQFFGPGTRLTVL.

The J gene is TRBJ2-5, the V gene TRBV19, with D perhaps assigned TRBD1 or TRBD2 (5 bases each). Germline V CDR1 and CDR2: LNHDA, SQIVND (reference sequence). Trimming took off 4 bases at V and 5 bases at J, with 14 bases between the two ends. The CDR3 covers 14 residues. In DNA, the CDR3 is TGTGCCAGTAGTAGGGACCCGGAAGGGGAGACCCAGTACTTC. This encodes CASSRDPEGETQYF.

Only one count was recorded for this clone. The chain links TRBV30 to TRBJ1-2; 12 bases fit TRBD1. The trim removed 1 base at V and 3 bases at J, leaving 9 bases unmatched. The CDR3 runs 17 residues. The germline V gene has CDR1 GTSNPN and CDR2 SVGIG (reference sequence). DNA of the CDR3: TGTGCCTGGAGTGCGCCACCGGGACAGGGGGCTTACTATGGCTACACCTTC. This translates into CAWSAPPGQGAYYGYTF. Full variable domain (outside the CDR3, taken from reference TRBV30 and TRBJ1-2): SQTIHQWPATLVQPVGSPLSLECTVEGTSNPNLYWYRQAAGRGLQLLFYSVGIGQISSEVPQNLSASRPQDRQFILSSKKLLLSDSGFYLCAWSAPPGQGAYYGYTFGSGTRLTVV.

This clone was seen only a few times. The chain has TRBV5-4 and TRBJ2-1; D remains unclear. This CDR3 has 11 residues. CDR1 and CDR2 from the germline V gene are SGHNT and YYREEE (reference sequence). V lost 6 bases, J lost 4 bases, and 5 bases lay in between. The CDR3 region has the DNA TGTGCCAGCATTGCGTACAATGAGCAGTTCTTC. The encoded protein is CASIAYNEQFF.